This TCR beta chain was sequenced in a study of blood T cell repertoires in COVID-19. Across the whole study: Whether acute or convalescent, the COVID-19 samples came from the United States, Italy and Spain. PBMCs, B-cell-depleted T cells, or T cells provided the cDNA or gDNA that made up the material.

There are 15 residues in the CDR3. The germline V gene encodes CDR1 MDHEN and CDR2 SYDVKM. After removal of 2 bases from V and 8 bases from J, the junction contained 10 bases not matched to a gene. In the original processing: It was from reference gene primer amplification that nucleated cell counts were estimated. TCRdb keeps only in-frame clones here, not all; method: immunoSEQ multiplex PCR. The V and J calls and clone size come from that table; D and trimming were worked out from the DNA. The sample has some 190,000 clones, approximately 83% seen once. The gene calls are TRBV28 and TRBJ1-2, with TRBD1 matching over 8 bases. Sequences were obtained from peripheral blood. This sequence originates from a man between 60 and 70 years old with acute or convalescent COVID-19. DNA of the CDR3: TGTGCCAGCAGTTTAGGCCCCAGACAGGGGTTAGGCTACACCTTC. Its protein is CASSLGPRQGLGYTF.